The T cell receptor (beta chain) described here comes from a study of cytomegalovirus exposure and HLA in healthy donors. The primer mix had 60 Vbeta and 13 Jbeta primers. Clones were sequenced by immunoSEQ multiplex PCR, and TCRdb holds only the in-frame ones, with some missing. The sample includes approximately 190,000 clones, about nine tenths seen only once; the top ten take roughly 0.98%. Study findings and constraints: Three CMV-associated chains proved CMV antigen-specific in vitro. What was likely a sequencing artifact was a cluster of highly shared sequence variants.

Germline V gene sequence: CDR1 SGHRS, CDR2 YFSETQ. There are 14 residues in the CDR3. V gave up 2 bases and J gave up 3 bases, with 12 bases separating them. This clone is a singleton in its sample. What it binds is not known. Material for sequencing was PBMCs. The J gene is TRBJ2-7, the V gene TRBV5-1; maybe TRBD2 (6 bases). This clonotype was obtained from a boy between 2 and 15 years old in good health and CMV-seronegative. CDR3 DNA: TGCGCCAGCAGCTTACGGGGAGCGGGCTACGAGCAGTACTTC. It yields the protein CASSLRGAGYEQYF.